This T cell receptor beta chain was obtained from a study of blood T cell repertoires in COVID-19. Overall study context: The United States, Italy and Spain were the sources of the acute and convalescent COVID-19 samples. The cDNA or gDNA used as material had been derived from T cells, B-cell-depleted T cells, or PBMCs.

Authors' data handling: Counts of nucleated cells, estimated from reference gene primer amplification, were obtained. TCRdb's table, derived via immunoSEQ multiplex PCR, lists solely in-frame clones and lacks some. D and trimming were read from the DNA, whereas the V and J calls and clone size are those reported in that table. This sample has about 250,000 clones, with about 85% found just once. Germline V gene sequence: CDR1 SGDLS, CDR2 YYNGEE. This CDR3 has 17 residues. The V gene end was trimmed by 3 bases and the J gene end by 7 bases; junction bases not matched to a gene: 16. The chain employs TRBV9 and TRBJ1-2, with 9 bases matching TRBD1. The TCR originated in a man younger than 30 with active or convalescent COVID-19. Sequencing input: peripheral blood. CDR3 residues: CASSATRRRTGVTGYTF. The CDR3 DNA reads as TGTGCCAGCAGCGCAACTCGGAGGCGGACAGGGGTTACTGGCTACACCTTC.